The present entry profiles one T cell receptor (beta chain) with its context. The antigen is not known. The data stem from a study of shared clonotypes between healthy human individuals. Overall study results and limits: Memory subsets generally showed lower estimated richness than naive subsets.

The deep-level immunoSEQ assay was used. TCRdb's copy holds only in-frame clones and misses some; the assay was immunoSEQ multiplex PCR. This table holds under 2.5 million clones, roughly 90% found once. This CDR3 comprises 15 residues. This chain connects TRBV21-1 to TRBJ2-7; TRBD2 reflects the table's D call only, with no check against the DNA. TRBV21-1 is recorded as a pseudogene. The source material was naive CD4+ T cells from PBMCs. As for subset: CD45RA+ positively selected. This sequence originates from a man younger than 35 in good health. Some clones in this sample may be carry-over from other donors' samples. The CDR3 DNA reads TGTGCCAGCAGCAGCAGGGACTGCCCCTCCTACGAGCAGTACTTC. Translating it yields CASSSRDCPSYEQYF.